This T cell receptor beta chain originates from a study of CD8+CD57+ T cells in acquired aplastic anemia. Study-wide background: Sorted CD4+ and CD8+ cells yielded DNA averaging around 3.2 ug. The study's findings and limits: Patients did not significantly differ from controls in CD8+ Simpson's diversity.

TCR beta VDJ and CDR3 were profiled, and genomic DNA was the template. TCRdb passed the reads through MiXCR, listing each CDR3 protein once. The table lists roughly 300,000 distinct CDR3 sequences, 45% to 65% of them singletons. About this clonotype itself: Its antigen is as yet unknown.

The sample taken for sequencing was sorted CD4+, CD8+, or CD8+CD57+ T cells (not recorded which) from PBMCs. This receptor was identified in a human donor with severe aplastic anemia or a healthy control (not recorded which).

The CDR3: CASSTRTAQETQYF. CDR3 nucleotides: TGTGCCAGTAGTACAAGGACAGCTCAGGAGACCCAGTACTTC. The rearrangement links TRBV19 to TRBJ2-5, with D perhaps matching TRBD1 (6 bases). With 4 bases removed from V and 5 bases from J, the gap between germline ends came to 14 bases. The CDR3 length is 14 residues. Looked up from germline, CDR1 is LNHDA and CDR2 is SQIVND (reference sequence).